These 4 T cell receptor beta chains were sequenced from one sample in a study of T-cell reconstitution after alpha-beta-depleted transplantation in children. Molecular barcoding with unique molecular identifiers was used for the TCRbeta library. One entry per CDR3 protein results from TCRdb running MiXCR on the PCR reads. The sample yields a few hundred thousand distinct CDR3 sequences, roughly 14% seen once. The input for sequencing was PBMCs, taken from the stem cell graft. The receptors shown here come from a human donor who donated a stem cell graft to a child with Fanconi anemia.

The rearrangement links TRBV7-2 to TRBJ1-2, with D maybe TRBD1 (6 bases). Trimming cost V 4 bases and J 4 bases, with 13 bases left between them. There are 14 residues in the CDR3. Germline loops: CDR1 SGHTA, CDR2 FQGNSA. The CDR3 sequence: CASSSQGNSYGYTF. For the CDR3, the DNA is TGTGCCAGCAGCTCGCAGGGGAACAGCTATGGCTACACCTTC.

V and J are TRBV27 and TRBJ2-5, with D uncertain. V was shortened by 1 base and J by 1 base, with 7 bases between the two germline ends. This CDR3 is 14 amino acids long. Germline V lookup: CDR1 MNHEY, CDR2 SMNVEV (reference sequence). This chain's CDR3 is CASSLWGSQETQYF. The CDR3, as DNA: TGTGCCAGCAGTTTATGGGGTTCCCAAGAGACCCAGTACTTC.

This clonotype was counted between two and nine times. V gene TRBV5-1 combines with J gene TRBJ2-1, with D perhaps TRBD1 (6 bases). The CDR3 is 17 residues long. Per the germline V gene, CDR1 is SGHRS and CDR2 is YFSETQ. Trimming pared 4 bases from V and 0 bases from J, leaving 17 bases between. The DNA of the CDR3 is TGCGCCAGCAGCCTGCCTTCCAGGGGTCCCTCCTACAATGAGCAGTTCTTC. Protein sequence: CASSLPSRGPSYNEQFF.

CDR3 sequence reads: CASSHPVGTKYGYTF. As DNA, the CDR3 is TGTGCCAGCAGCCATCCGGTGGGGACCAAGTATGGCTACACCTTC. V usage is TRBV4-2 and J usage is TRBJ1-2, with a possible D match to TRBD1 (5 bases). The V gene lost 3 bases and the J gene lost 5 bases, with 16 bases spanning the gap. Germline V lookup: CDR1 LGHNA, CDR2 YNFKEQ. CDR3 length equals 15 residues.